This T cell receptor (beta chain) was observed in a study of cytomegalovirus exposure and HLA in healthy donors. Study results and caveats: A later analysis by the authors found several of the most significant clusters apparently linked to common viral pathogens. In all likelihood, a cluster of highly shared sequence variants was a sequencing artifact.

This CDR3 is 13 amino acids long. CDR1 is MGHDK and CDR2 is SYGVNS in the germline V gene. The V gene lost 4 bases and the J gene lost 8 bases, with 12 bases spanning the gap. As concerns this clone: Its target is unknown.

13 Jbeta primers and 60 Vbeta primers were used for the PCR. Only in-frame clones appear in the TCRdb table, and some are missing; sequencing was by immunoSEQ multiplex PCR. The sample contains under 200,000 clones, around 77% of which appear only once. The chain couples TRBV25-1 to TRBJ1-3, with D unclear. The sequenced material came from PBMCs. The sequence was collected from a man aged 50-59 years in good health and CMV-seropositive. The CDR3 nucleotides are TGTGCCAGCAGTGCTTTTGGAGGAGACACCATATATTTT. Translating it yields CASSAFGGDTIYF.